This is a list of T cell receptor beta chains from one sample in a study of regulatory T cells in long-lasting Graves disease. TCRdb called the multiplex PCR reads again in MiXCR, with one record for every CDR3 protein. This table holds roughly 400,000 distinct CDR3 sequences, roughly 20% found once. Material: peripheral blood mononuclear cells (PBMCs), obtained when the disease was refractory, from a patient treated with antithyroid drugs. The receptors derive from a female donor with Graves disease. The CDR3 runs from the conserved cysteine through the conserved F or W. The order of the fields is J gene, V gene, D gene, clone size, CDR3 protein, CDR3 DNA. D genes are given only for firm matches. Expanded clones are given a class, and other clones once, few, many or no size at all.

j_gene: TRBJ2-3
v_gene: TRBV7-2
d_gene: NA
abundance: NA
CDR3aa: CASSTLRRRTDTQYF
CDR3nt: TGTGCCAGCAGCACGCTCCGCAGGCGCACAGATACGCAGTATTTT

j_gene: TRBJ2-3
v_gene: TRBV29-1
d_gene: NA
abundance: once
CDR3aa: CSVEGTTDTQYF
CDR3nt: TGCAGCGTTGAGGGGACGACAGATACGCAGTATTTT

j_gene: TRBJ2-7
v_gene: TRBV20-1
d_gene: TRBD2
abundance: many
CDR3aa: CSARDRGGVSYEQYF
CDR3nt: TGCAGTGCTAGAGACCGGGGAGGGGTATCCTACGAGCAGTACTTC

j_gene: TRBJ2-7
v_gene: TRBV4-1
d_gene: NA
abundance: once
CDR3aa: CASSQDEAGQGYEQYF
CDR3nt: TGCGCCAGCAGCCAAGACGAGGCCGGCCAGGGGTACGAGCAGTACTTC

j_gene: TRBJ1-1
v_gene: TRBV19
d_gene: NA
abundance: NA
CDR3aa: CASTRTGQNTEAFF
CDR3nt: TGTGCCAGTACGAGAACAGGGCAGAACACTGAAGCTTTCTTT

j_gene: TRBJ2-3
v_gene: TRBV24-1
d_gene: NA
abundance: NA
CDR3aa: CATSEGPRGTDTQYF
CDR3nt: TGTGCCACCAGTGAAGGCCCACGTGGCACAGATACGCAGTATTTT

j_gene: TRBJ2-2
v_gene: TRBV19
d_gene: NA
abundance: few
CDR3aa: CASSIRDGELFF
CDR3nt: TGTGCCAGTAGTATCAGGGACGGGGAGCTGTTTTTT

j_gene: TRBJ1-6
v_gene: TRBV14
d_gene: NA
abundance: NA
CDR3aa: CASSRLGSSYNSPLHF
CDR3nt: TGTGCCAGCAGCCGCCTCGGCAGCTCCTATAATTCACCCCTCCACTTT

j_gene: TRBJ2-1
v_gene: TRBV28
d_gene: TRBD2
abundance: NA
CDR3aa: CASSPVAGVRVEQFF
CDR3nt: TGTGCCAGCAGTCCCGTAGCGGGAGTGCGGGTTGAGCAGTTCTTC

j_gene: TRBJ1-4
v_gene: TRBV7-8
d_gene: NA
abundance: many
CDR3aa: CASSLYPPGTANEKLFF
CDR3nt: TGTGCCAGCAGCTTATACCCCCCGGGGACGGCTAATGAAAAACTGTTTTTT